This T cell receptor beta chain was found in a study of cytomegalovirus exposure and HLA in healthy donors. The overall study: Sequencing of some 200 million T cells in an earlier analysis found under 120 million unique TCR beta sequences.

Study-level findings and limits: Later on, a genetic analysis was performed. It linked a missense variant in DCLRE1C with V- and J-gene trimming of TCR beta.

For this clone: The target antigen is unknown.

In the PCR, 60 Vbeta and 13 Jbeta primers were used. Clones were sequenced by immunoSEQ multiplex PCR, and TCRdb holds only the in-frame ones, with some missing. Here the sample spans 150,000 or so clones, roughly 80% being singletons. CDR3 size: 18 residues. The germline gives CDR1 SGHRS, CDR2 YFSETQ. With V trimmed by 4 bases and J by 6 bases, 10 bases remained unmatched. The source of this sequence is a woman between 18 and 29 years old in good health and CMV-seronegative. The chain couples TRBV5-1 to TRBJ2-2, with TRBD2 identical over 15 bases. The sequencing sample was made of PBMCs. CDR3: CASSPTGLAGGNPGELFF. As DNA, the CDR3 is TGCGCCAGCAGCCCAACGGGACTAGCGGGAGGAAACCCCGGGGAGCTGTTTTTT. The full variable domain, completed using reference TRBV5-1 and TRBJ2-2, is KAGVTQTPRYLIKTRGQQVTLSCSPISGHRSVSWYQQTPGQGLQFLFEYFSETQRNKGNFPGRFSGRQFSNSRSEMNVSTLELGDSALYLCASSPTGLAGGNPGELFFGEGSRLTVL.